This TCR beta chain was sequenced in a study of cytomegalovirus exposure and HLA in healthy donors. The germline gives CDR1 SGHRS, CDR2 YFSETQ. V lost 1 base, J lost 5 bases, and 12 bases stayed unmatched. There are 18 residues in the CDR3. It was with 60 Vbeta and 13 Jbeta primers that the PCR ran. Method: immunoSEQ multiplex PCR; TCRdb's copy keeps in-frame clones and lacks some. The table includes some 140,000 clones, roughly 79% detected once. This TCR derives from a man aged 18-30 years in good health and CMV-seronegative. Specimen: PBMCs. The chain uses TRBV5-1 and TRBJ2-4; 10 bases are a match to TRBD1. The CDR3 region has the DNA TGCGCCAGCAGCTTGCGGGGACAGGGGAATTTCGGGGAAAACATTCAGTACTTC. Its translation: CASSLRGQGNFGENIQYF.